A selection of T cell receptor beta chains follows, all from one sample in a study of blood T cells in healthy people across ages. TCRdb used MiXCR to reprocess the 5' RACE reads, holding one entry per CDR3 protein. The sample holds around 580,000 distinct CDR3 sequences, roughly 48% seen once. Sequencing was performed on blood. The receptors shown here come from an elderly man in good health. CDR3s include the opening cysteine and the closing phenylalanine or tryptophan.

J: TRBJ2-5; V: TRBV20-1; CDR3: CSATLTLVAYQETQYF
J: TRBJ2-7; V: TRBV6-5; CDR3: CASMNSGDEQYF
J: TRBJ1-2; V: TRBV20-1; CDR3: CSAPFKESLDGYTF
J: TRBJ2-7; V: TRBV5-1; CDR3: CASSLGQGAIYEQYF
J: TRBJ2-5; V: TRBV7-2; CDR3: CASSLAGPSTTLYF
J: TRBJ2-7; V: TRBV6-5; CDR3: CASSYSGIPSYEQYF
J: TRBJ2-1; V: TRBV28; CDR3: CASSTLTGTSAYNEQFF
J: TRBJ2-1; V: TRBV6-2/TRBV6-3; CDR3: CASTISWGGAYNEQFF
J: TRBJ2-1; V: TRBV20-1; CDR3: CSARDLRTSGGANEQFF
J: TRBJ2-1; V: TRBV18; CDR3: CASSPTGTSSYNEQFF
J: TRBJ2-1; V: TRBV20-1; CDR3: CSASPGTSGNNEQFF
J: .; V: TRBV7-2; CDR3: CASSTGMRGLDEQYF
J: TRBJ2-5; V: TRBV9; CDR3: CASSVLAGYLETQYF
J: TRBJ1-2; V: TRBV2; CDR3: CASRERGANYGYTF
J: TRBJ1-2; V: TRBV7-2; CDR3: CASSRLNSGYTF
J: .; V: TRBV12-5; CDR3: CASVLGRWETQYF
J: TRBJ2-3; V: TRBV20-1; CDR3: CSAPGTDTQYF
J: TRBJ1-2; V: TRBV28; CDR3: CASSGERPLEIGYGYTF
J: TRBJ1-2; V: TRBV28; CDR3: CGSQGTYGYTF
J: TRBJ2-7; V: TRBV6-2/TRBV6-3; CDR3: CASSGDGSYEQYF
J: TRBJ1-2; V: TRBV5-5; CDR3: CASSAGQGYGYTF
J: TRBJ2-4; V: TRBV20-1; CDR3: CSARDLSGTVRAKNIQYF
J: TRBJ1-6; V: TRBV6-5; CDR3: CASSSTGVDSPLHF
J: TRBJ2-3; V: TRBV4-3; CDR3: CASSQGPLVSDTQYF
J: TRBJ1-1; V: TRBV5-5; CDR3: CASSLNPEADTEAFF
J: TRBJ2-7; V: TRBV9; CDR3: CASSVRGQRAGYEQYF
J: TRBJ2-6; V: TRBV7-2; CDR3: CASSLAVSGPSSGANVLTF
J: TRBJ2-5; V: TRBV7-9; CDR3: CASSFGTGQEEQYF
J: TRBJ2-5; V: TRBV29-1; CDR3: CSVAGQGETQYF
J: TRBJ2-5; V: TRBV20-1; CDR3: CSAGVSGRETQYF
J: TRBJ2-1; V: TRBV20-1; CDR3: CSARTSGRLSYNEQFF
J: TRBJ2-6; V: TRBV28; CDR3: CATEGGGANVLTF
J: TRBJ2-3; V: TRBV7-2; CDR3: CASKGLAQSTDTQYF
J: TRBJ2-5; V: TRBV7-2; CDR3: CASSLRVSETQYF
J: TRBJ2-5; V: TRBV7-9; CDR3: CASSHNPPETQYF
J: TRBJ1-5; V: TRBV28; CDR3: CASRIMGQPQHF
J: TRBJ1-4; V: TRBV13; CDR3: CASSPTPGRPNEKLFF
J: TRBJ2-5; V: TRBV20-1; CDR3: CSAIFRQGEGTQYF
J: TRBJ2-1; V: TRBV20-1; CDR3: CSANMAPGLSYNEQFF
J: TRBJ2-7; V: TRBV10-2; CDR3: CASRDRVSYEQYF
J: TRBJ2-5; V: TRBV28; CDR3: CASTWELAASYYEQQYF
J: TRBJ2-1; V: TRBV5-1; CDR3: CASSSINEQFF
J: TRBJ2-1; V: TRBV6-2/TRBV6-3; CDR3: CASSYGGYDNEQFF
J: TRBJ1-6; V: TRBV6-6; CDR3: CASSYPKQDNSPLHF
J: TRBJ2-1; V: TRBV24-1; CDR3: CATSDLSTAAGYNEQFF
J: TRBJ1-4; V: TRBV12-3/TRBV12-4; CDR3: CASSLRKATNEKLFF
J: TRBJ2-7; V: TRBV6-1; CDR3: CASTTSLPKGADHEQYF